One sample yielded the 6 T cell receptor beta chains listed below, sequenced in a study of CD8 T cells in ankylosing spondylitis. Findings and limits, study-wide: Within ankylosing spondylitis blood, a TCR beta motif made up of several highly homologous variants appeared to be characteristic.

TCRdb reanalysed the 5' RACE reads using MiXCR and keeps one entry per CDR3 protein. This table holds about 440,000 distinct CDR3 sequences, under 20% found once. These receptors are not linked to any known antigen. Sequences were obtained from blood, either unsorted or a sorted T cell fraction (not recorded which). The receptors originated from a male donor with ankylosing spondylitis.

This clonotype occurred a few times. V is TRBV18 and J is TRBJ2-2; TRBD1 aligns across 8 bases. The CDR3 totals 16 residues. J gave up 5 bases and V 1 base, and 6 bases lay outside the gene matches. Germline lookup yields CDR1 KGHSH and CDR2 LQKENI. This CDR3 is CASSPLPRTGTGELFF. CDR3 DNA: TGTGCCAGCTCACCACTTCCACGGACAGGGACCGGGGAGCTGTTTTTT.

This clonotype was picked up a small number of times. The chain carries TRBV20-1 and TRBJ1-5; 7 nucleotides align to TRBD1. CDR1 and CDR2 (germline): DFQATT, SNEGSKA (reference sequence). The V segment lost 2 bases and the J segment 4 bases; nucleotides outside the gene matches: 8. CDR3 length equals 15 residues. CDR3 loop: CSARPPDRPNQPQHF. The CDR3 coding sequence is TGCAGTGCTAGACCCCCGGACAGGCCGAATCAGCCCCAGCATTTT.

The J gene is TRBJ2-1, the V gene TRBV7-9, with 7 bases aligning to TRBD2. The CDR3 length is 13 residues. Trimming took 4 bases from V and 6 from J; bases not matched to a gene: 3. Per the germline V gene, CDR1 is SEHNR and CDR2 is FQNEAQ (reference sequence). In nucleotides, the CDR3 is TGTGCCAGCAGCTCTGCGGGGGTCAATGAGCAGTTCTTC. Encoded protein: CASSSAGVNEQFF. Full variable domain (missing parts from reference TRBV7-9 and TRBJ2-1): DTGVSQNPRHKITKRGQNVTFRCDPISEHNRLYWYRQTLGQGPEFLTYFQNEAQLEKSRLLSDRFSAERPKGSFSTLEIQRTEQGDSAMYLCASSSAGVNEQFFGPGTRLTVL.

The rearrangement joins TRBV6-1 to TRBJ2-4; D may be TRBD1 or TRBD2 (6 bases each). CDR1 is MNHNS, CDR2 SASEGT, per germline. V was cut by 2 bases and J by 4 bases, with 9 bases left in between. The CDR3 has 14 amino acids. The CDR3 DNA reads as TGTGCCAGCAGTGAAAGAGGGGGGAAAAACATTCAGTACTTC. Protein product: CASSERGGKNIQYF.

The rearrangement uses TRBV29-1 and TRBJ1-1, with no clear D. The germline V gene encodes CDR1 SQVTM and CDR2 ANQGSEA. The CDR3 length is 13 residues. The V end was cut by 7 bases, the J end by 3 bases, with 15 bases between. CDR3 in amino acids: CSGDSGIDTEAFF. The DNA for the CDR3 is TGCAGCGGAGATTCGGGGATCGACACTGAAGCTTTCTTT.

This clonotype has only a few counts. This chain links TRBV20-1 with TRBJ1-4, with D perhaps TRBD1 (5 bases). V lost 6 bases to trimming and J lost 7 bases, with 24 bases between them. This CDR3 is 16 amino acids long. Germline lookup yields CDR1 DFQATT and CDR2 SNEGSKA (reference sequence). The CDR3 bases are TGCAGTGCACCACCGGGTCCAGGGCGAGATGTTGAAAAACTGTTTTTT. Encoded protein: CSAPPGPGRDVEKLFF.